This T cell receptor (beta chain) is drawn from a study of blood T cells in healthy people across ages. CDR1 and CDR2 (germline): SGHTA, FQGNSA. The CDR3 has 15 amino acids. Trimming left V 5 bases short and J 3 bases short, with 17 bases between. It was with a sample-barcoded 5' primer and a J-beta primer mix that a second PCR of roughly 7 to 12 cycles was run. Each CDR3 protein gets one entry after TCRdb re-called the 5' RACE reads with MiXCR. Of more than 800,000 distinct CDR3 sequences in the sample, roughly 26% were seen once. The chain links TRBV7-2 to TRBJ2-7; D possibly uses TRBD1 or TRBD2 (6 bases each). The sequence was obtained from a woman older than 75 in good health. Sequenced: blood. Written as DNA, the CDR3 is TGTGCCAGCAGCCCTCGCCAGGGGAGGAACTACGAGCAGTACTTC. Translation gives CASSPRQGRNYEQYF.